The rows below give T cell receptor beta chains drawn from one sample of a study of PD-1 blockade in classical Hodgkin lymphoma. Clones were read by immunoSEQ multiplex PCR, and TCRdb kept only the in-frame ones, dropping some. The sample carries some 90,000 clones, nearly 85% recorded once. Sequences were derived from peripheral blood mononuclear cells (PBMCs), sampled before the fourth cycle of nivolumab. Source of these receptors: a human donor with classical Hodgkin lymphoma. Both conserved end residues are part of each CDR3. A D gene is named only where the DNA matches it firmly. The listing skips clone size in some rows; elsewhere it reads once, few, many or a size class.

d_call	clone_size	v_call	j_call	cdr3_nt	cdr3_aa
NA	NA	TRBV28	TRBJ2-3	TGTGCCAGCAGTCCCCCGGGGGTCACAGATACGCAGTATTTT	CASSPPGVTDTQYF
NA	once	TRBV10-3	TRBJ2-7	TGTGCCATCTCTGGCGGTGACTACGAGCAGTACTTC	CAISGGDYEQYF
TRBD2	NA	TRBV5-1	TRBJ2-7	TGCGCCAGCAGCTGGGCGACTAGCGGGAGCCCCTACGAGCAGTACTTC	CASSWATSGSPYEQYF
NA	NA	TRBV9	TRBJ2-1	TGTGCCAGCAGCGTGACTGGCAATGAGCAGTTCTTC	CASSVTGNEQFF
NA	NA	TRBV23-1	TRBJ1-1	TGCGCCAGCAGTCAATCGAAGGGATGGAACACTGAAGCTTTCTTT	CASSQSKGWNTEAFF
TRBD1	NA	TRBV7-2	TRBJ2-3	TGTGCCAGCAGACGGACAGGGAGCACAGATACGCAGTATTTT	CASRRTGSTDTQYF
NA	NA	TRBV5-6	TRBJ2-1	TGTGCCAGCAGCTTGGTGCCAGGGTCCTACAATGAGCAGTTCTTC	CASSLVPGSYNEQFF
TRBD1	once	TRBV27	TRBJ1-4	TGTGCCAGCAAAGGAGGCGGGACAGGGATTTTGTTTTTT	CASKGGGTGILFF
TRBD2	NA	TRBV10-2	TRBJ2-7	TGCGCCAGCAGACTAGCGGGAGGGTACGAGCAGTACTTC	CASRLAGGYEQYF
NA	NA	TRBV5-4	TRBJ2-7	TGTGCCAGCAGCGGTCAGACACGTCCCTACGAGCAGTACTTC	CASSGQTRPYEQYF
NA	NA	TRBV2	TRBJ1-4	TGTGCCAGCAGTGACATAGAAAAACTGTTTTTT	CASSDIEKLFF
NA	NA	TRBV10-3	TRBJ2-1	TGTGCCATCAGTGAGTCAGGTGTTGAGCAGTTCTTC	CAISESGVEQFF
NA	NA	TRBV19	TRBJ1-1	TGTGCCAGTAGCATGCAGGCGGGAGAAGCTTTCTTT	CASSMQAGEAFF
NA	NA	TRBV5-4	TRBJ1-3	TGTGCCAGCAGCCCGGACGTCACCTCTGGAAACACCATATATTTT	CASSPDVTSGNTIYF
TRBD2	NA	TRBV2	TRBJ2-3	TGTGCCAGCAGCGGGGGGGCAGGTAGCACAGATACGCAGTATTTT	CASSGGAGSTDTQYF
NA	NA	TRBV6-6	TRBJ2-3	TGTGCCAGCAGCCAGGGTGGTAGCACAGATACGCAGTATTTT	CASSQGGSTDTQYF
NA	NA	TRBV10-3	TRBJ1-1	TGTGCCATCAGTGAGCCGACTACAGGGAAAACTGAAGCTTTCTTT	CAISEPTTGKTEAFF
TRBD1	NA	TRBV2	TRBJ1-1	TGTGCCAGCAGGGGGACAGCGGACACTGAAGCTTTCTTT	CASRGTADTEAFF
TRBD2	few	TRBV4-2	TRBJ2-7	TGTGCCAGCAGCCAGGAGGTAGCGGGAGTCTACGAGCAGTACTTC	CASSQEVAGVYEQYF
TRBD1	once	TRBV28	TRBJ2-7	TGTGCCAGCAGATCCTGGGACAGGGGGTCAGAGCAGTACTTC	CASRSWDRGSEQYF